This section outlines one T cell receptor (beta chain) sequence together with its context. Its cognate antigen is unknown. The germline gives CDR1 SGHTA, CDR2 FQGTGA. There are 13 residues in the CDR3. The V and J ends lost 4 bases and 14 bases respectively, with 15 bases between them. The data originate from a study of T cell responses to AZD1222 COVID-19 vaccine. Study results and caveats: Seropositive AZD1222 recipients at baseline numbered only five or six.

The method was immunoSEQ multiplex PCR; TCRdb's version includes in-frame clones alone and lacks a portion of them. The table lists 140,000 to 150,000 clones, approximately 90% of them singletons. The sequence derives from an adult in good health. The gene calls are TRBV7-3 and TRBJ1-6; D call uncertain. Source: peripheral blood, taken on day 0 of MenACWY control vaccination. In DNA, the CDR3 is TGTGCCAGCAGCTCCTCGGCCCTTGGGGCCCTCCACTTT. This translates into CASSSSALGALHF.